These 13 T cell receptor beta chains were sequenced from one sample in a study of blood T cell repertoires in COVID-19. Profiled with immunoSEQ multiplex PCR; TCRdb holds only in-frame clones, not every one. The sample includes roughly 200,000 clones, 70% to 90% of them seen just once. Sequencing used peripheral blood. These receptors were obtained from a woman of 80 years or more with acute or convalescent COVID-19.

This clone showed up just once. This chain joins TRBV21-1 and TRBJ1-1; the table calls TRBD1, which could not be checked here. TRBV21-1 is termed a pseudogene. The CDR3 contains 12 residues. This CDR3 is CASSKNRGGAFF. CDR3 coding DNA: TGTGCCAGCAGCAAGAACAGGGGGGGAGCTTTCTTT.

The chain joins TRBV5-6 to TRBJ2-3; TRBD2 matches at 12 bases. After removal of 3 bases from V and 6 bases from J, the junction contained 8 bases not matched to a gene. The CDR3 loop spans 16 amino acids. The germline V gene encodes CDR1 SGHDT and CDR2 YYEEEE. The CDR3 DNA sequence: TGTGCCAGCAGCTGGATAGGACTAGCGGGACTGGATACGCAGTATTTT. Protein: CASSWIGLAGLDTQYF.

The chain links TRBV4-3 to TRBJ1-5, with D uncertain. Trimming left V 0 bases short and J 5 bases short, with 5 bases between. Per germline, CDR1 LGHNA and CDR2 YSLEER. The CDR3 has 13 residues. The CDR3 protein is CASSQDPDQPQHF. The CDR3 region has the DNA TGCGCCAGCAGCCAAGATCCGGATCAGCCCCAGCATTTT.

This chain links TRBV6-5 with TRBJ2-1; possible D gene TRBD2, 5 bases. V was shortened by 3 bases and J by 3 bases, with 15 bases between the two germline ends. Germline loops: CDR1 MNHEY, CDR2 SVGAGI. This CDR3 is built from 16 residues. The CDR3 is CASSYSGLGSYNEQFF. DNA of the CDR3: TGTGCCAGCAGTTATTCCGGACTGGGAAGCTACAATGAGCAGTTCTTC.

The rearrangement links TRBV28 to TRBJ1-1; 8 positions agree with TRBD1. Germline CDR1 reads MDHEN; CDR2 reads SYDVKM. V dropped 5 bases and J dropped 5; count of bases not matched to a gene: 13. The length of the CDR3 is 16 residues. CDR3 sequence (DNA): TGTGCCAGCAGTCAGCAGGGGGCCGGGGAGATAACTGAAGCTTTCTTT. Its translation: CASSQQGAGEITEAFF.

CDR3 loop: CATSSAGEGTGELFF. CDR3 nucleotide sequence: TGTGCCACCAGTTCTGCGGGAGAGGGGACCGGGGAGCTGTTTTTT. This rearrangement joins TRBV24-1 to TRBJ2-2, with TRBD2 matching 7 bases. CDR3 length equals 15 residues. V lost 6 bases to trimming and J lost 5 bases; unmatched junction nucleotides: 8. Germline values: CDR1 KGHDR, CDR2 SFDVKD.

The V gene is TRBV6-5, the J gene TRBJ2-6; perhaps TRBD2 as D (5 bases). Trimming took 7 bases from V and 0 from J, leaving 10 bases between them. Germline V lookup: CDR1 MNHEY, CDR2 SVGAGI. CDR3 length: 15 amino acids. The DNA for the CDR3 is TGTGCCAGCATCGGACTGAGCTCTGGGGCCAACGTCCTGACTTTC. Its protein product is CASIGLSSGANVLTF.

As DNA, the CDR3 is TGTGCCAGCTCAAACCAACAGGGGAGCAATCAGCCCCAGCATTTT. It codes for CASSNQQGSNQPQHF. The rearrangement uses TRBV18 and TRBJ1-5; TRBD1 aligns across 7 bases. Per the germline V gene, CDR1 is KGHSH and CDR2 is LQKENI. This CDR3 region has 15 residues. Unmatched junction bases numbered 5, after V lost 5 bases and J lost 1 base.

This clone is a singleton in its sample. The rearrangement links TRBV6-5 to TRBJ2-1, with D possibly matching TRBD2 (5 bases). The CDR3 consists of 13 residues. Trimming stripped 4 bases from V and 12 bases from J, with 16 bases between. Germline CDR1 MNHEY, CDR2 SVGAGI. The CDR3 is CASSSGTVFGQFF. DNA for the CDR3: TGTGCCAGCAGTTCGGGAACTGTTTTTGGGCAGTTCTTC.

This sequence joins TRBV4-3 and TRBJ1-2, with D maybe TRBD1 (5 bases). The V end lost 2 bases, the J end lost 4 bases, and 17 bases lay between the germline ends. This CDR3 is 16 amino acids long. Germline V gene lookup returns CDR1 LGHNA and CDR2 YSLEER. CDR3 protein: CASSQSAVSQGYGYTF. CDR3 sequence (DNA): TGCGCCAGCAGCCAATCTGCGGTGAGCCAGGGCTATGGCTACACCTTC.

The chain is built from TRBV5-4 and TRBJ2-2, with 12 bases lining up with TRBD2. The CDR3 has 16 residues. V dropped 4 bases and J dropped 2; count of bases not matched to a gene: 3. Germline V gives CDR1 SGHNT, CDR2 YYREEE (reference sequence). CDR3 region: CASSRLAGVNTGELFF. CDR3 sequence (DNA): TGTGCCAGCAGCCGACTAGCGGGAGTAAACACCGGGGAGCTGTTTTTT.

This clone was detected only a few times. V usage is TRBV9 and J usage is TRBJ2-1, with D tentatively TRBD2 (7 bases). The length of the CDR3 is 12 residues. Germline V gene data show CDR1 as SGDLS and CDR2 as YYNGEE. The V gene lost 10 bases and the J gene lost 10 bases, with 18 bases spanning the gap. The CDR3: CARGGGAGEQFF. For the CDR3, the DNA is TGTGCCCGCGGGGGCGGGGCTGGGGAGCAGTTCTTC.

This clone was seen just once. J is TRBJ2-1 and V is TRBV7-3, with TRBD1 identical over 8 bases. CDR1 is SGHTA, CDR2 FQGTGA, per germline. The V segment lost 5 bases and the J segment 8 bases; nucleotides outside the gene matches: 8. CDR3 length equals 14 residues. CDR3 in amino acids: CASSRRTGHDEQFF. In DNA, the CDR3 is TGTGCCAGCAGCCGCCGGACAGGGCATGATGAGCAGTTCTTC.